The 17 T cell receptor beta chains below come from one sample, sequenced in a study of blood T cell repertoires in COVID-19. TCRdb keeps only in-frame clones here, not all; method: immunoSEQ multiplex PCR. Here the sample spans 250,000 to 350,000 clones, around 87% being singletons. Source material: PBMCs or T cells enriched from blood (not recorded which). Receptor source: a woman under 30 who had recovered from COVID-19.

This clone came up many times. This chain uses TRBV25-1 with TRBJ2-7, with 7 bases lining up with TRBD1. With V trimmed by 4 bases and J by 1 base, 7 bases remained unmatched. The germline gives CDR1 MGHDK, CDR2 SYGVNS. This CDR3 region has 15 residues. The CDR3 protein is CASSGGNRGSYEQYF. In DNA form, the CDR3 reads TGTGCCAGCAGTGGGGGGAACAGGGGATCCTACGAGCAGTACTTC.

The CDR3 loop is CASSLPGMTLSTDTQYF. CDR3 bases: TGTGCCAGCAGCTTGCCGGGGATGACATTGAGCACAGATACGCAGTATTTT. The J gene is TRBJ2-3, the V gene TRBV5-4; D possibly corresponds to TRBD2 (5 bases). This CDR3 contains 17 residues. Between the trimmed V and J ends, which lost 1 base and 0 bases, there was a span of 15 bases. Germline V lookup: CDR1 SGHNT, CDR2 YYREEE (reference sequence).

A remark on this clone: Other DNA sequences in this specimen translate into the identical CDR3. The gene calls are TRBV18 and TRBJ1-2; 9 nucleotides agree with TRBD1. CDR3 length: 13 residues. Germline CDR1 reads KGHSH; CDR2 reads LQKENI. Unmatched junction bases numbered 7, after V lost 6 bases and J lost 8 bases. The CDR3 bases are TGTGCCAGCTCCCCTGGGACAGGGCAAGGCTACACCTTC. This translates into CASSPGTGQGYTF. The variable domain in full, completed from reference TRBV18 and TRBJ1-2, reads NAGVMQNPRHLVRRRGQEARLRCSPMKGHSHVYWYRQLPEEGLKFMVYLQKENIIDESGMPKERFSAEFPKEGPSILRIQQVVRGDSAAYFCASSPGTGQGYTFGSGTRLTVV.

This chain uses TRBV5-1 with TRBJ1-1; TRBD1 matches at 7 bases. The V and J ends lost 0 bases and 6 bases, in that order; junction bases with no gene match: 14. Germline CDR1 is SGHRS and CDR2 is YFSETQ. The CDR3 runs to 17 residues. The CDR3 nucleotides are TGCGCCAGCAGCTTGGCGGTGGGAACTATAGACAGGGCTGAAGCTTTCTTT. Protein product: CASSLAVGTIDRAEAFF.

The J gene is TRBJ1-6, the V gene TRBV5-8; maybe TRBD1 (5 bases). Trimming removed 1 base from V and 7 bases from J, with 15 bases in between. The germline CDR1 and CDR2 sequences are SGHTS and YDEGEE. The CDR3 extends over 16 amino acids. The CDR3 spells CASSLLSGTLNSPLHF. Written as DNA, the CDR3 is TGTGCCAGCAGCTTGCTAAGCGGGACCTTAAATTCACCCCTCCACTTT.

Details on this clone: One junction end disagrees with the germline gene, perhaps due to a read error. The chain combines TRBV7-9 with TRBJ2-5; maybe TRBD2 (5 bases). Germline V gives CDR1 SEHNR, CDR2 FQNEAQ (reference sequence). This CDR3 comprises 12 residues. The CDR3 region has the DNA TGTGCCAGCAGATTAGCGAGGGAGACCCAGTACTTC. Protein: CASRLARETQYF.

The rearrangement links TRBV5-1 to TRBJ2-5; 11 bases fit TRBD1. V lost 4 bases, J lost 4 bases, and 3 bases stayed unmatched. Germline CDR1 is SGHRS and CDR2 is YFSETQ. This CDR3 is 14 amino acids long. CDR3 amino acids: CASSEGTGGETQYF. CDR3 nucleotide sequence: TGCGCCAGCAGCGAAGGGACAGGGGGAGAGACCCAGTACTTC.

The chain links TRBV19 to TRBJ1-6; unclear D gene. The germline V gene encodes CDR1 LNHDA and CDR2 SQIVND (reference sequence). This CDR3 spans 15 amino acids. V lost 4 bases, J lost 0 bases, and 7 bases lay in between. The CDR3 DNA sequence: TGTGCCAGTAGTACGGTGAGCTCCTATAATTCACCCCTCCACTTT. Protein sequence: CASSTVSSYNSPLHF. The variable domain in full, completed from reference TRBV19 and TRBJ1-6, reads DGGITQSPKYLFRKEGQNVTLSCEQNLNHDAMYWYRQDPGQGLRLIYYSQIVNDFQKGDIAEGYSVSREKKESFPLTVTSAQKNPTAFYLCASSTVSSYNSPLHFGNGTRLTVT.

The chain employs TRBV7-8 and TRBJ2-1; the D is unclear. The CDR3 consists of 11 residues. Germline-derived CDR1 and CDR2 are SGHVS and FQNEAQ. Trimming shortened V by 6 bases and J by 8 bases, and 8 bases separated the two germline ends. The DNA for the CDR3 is TGTGCCAGCAGTTCTCCCCATGAGCAGTTCTTC. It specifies CASSSPHEQFF. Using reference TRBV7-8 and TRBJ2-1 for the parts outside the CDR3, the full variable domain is GAGVSQSPRYKVAKRGQDVALRCDPISGHVSLFWYQQALGQGPEFLTYFQNEAQLDKSGLPSDRFFAERPEGSVSTLKIQRTQQEDSAVYLCASSSPHEQFFGPGTRLTVL.

The chain's CDR3 is CASSSTGLPDTQYF. The CDR3 bases are TGCGCCAGCAGCTCGACAGGGTTGCCAGATACGCAGTATTTT. The rearrangement links TRBV5-1 to TRBJ2-3, with 7 nucleotides matching TRBD1. Germline lookup yields CDR1 SGHRS and CDR2 YFSETQ. V dropped 3 bases and J dropped 4; count of bases not matched to a gene: 5. This CDR3 spans 14 amino acids.

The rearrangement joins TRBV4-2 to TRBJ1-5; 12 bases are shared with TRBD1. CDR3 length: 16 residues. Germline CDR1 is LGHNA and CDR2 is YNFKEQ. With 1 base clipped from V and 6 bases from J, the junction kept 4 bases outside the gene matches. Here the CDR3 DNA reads TGTGCCAGCAGCCAAGGAACGGGACAGGGGGCTCAGCCCCAGCATTTT. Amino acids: CASSQGTGQGAQPQHF.

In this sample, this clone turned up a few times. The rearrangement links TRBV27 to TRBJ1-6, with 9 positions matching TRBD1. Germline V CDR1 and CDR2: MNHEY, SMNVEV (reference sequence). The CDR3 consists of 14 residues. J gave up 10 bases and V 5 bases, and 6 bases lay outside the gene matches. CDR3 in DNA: TGTGCCAGCAGTACGGACAGGGGATACTCACCCCTCCACTTT. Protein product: CASSTDRGYSPLHF.

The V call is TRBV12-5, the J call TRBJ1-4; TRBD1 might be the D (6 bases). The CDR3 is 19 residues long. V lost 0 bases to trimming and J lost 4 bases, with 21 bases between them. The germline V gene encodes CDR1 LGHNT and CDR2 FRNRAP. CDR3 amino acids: CASGLVGRGGLRSNEKLFF. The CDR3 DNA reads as TGTGCTAGTGGTTTGGTAGGAAGGGGGGGCCTCCGTAGTAATGAAAAACTGTTTTTT.

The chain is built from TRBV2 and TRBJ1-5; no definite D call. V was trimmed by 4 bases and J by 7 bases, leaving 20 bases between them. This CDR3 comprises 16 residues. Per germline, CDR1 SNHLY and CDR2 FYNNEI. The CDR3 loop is CASSASVGPLRQPQHF. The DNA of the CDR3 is TGTGCCAGCAGTGCCAGTGTAGGCCCACTCAGGCAGCCCCAGCATTTT.

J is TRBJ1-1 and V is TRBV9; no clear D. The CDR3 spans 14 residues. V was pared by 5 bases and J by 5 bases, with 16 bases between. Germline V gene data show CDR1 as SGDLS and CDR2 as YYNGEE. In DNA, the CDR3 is TGTGCCAGCAGACCCTTCCGCGGGGATACTGAAGCTTTCTTT. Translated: CASRPFRGDTEAFF.

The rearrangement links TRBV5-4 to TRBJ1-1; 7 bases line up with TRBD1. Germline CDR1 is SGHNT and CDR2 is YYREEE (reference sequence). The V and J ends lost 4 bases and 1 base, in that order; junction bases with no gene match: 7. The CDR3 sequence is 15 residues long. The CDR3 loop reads CASSLPQGTNTEAFF. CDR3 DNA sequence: TGTGCCAGCAGCCTACCACAGGGGACGAACACTGAAGCTTTCTTT.

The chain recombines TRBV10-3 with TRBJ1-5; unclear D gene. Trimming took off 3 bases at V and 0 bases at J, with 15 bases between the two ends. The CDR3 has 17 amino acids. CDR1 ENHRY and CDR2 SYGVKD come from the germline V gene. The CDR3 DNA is TGTGCCATCAGTGACAGTTTGTCGGGGAATAGCAATCAGCCCCAGCATTTT. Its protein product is CAISDSLSGNSNQPQHF.